In this sample, the clone carrying this TCR beta chain turned up once. Its antigen is not known. The PCR used 60 Vbeta and 13 Jbeta primers. Only in-frame clones appear in the TCRdb table, and some are missing; sequencing was by immunoSEQ multiplex PCR. The sample gives under 200,000 clones, roughly 80% of which show up once; about 1.9% is in the top ten. This sample was included in a study of cytomegalovirus exposure and HLA in healthy donors. The CDR3 is made up of 21 amino acids. Germline V gene data show CDR1 as MDHEN and CDR2 as SYDVKM. V dropped 4 bases and J dropped 4; count of bases not matched to a gene: 26. Study-level results: A missense variant in DCLRE1C was later tied to TCR beta V- and J-gene trimming. Later, an analysis found that common viral pathogens appeared to be linked with several of the most significant clusters.

This TCR was sampled from a human donor in good health. Sequencing was performed on PBMCs. The chain uses TRBV28 and TRBJ2-5, with TRBD2 matching 8 bases. CDR3 nucleotides: TGTGCCAGCAGTTCTTGGCCGTCGGGGGGGGGAATTACAAAACCGCCAGAGACCCAGTACTTC. This encodes CASSSWPSGGGITKPPETQYF.